The 31 T cell receptor beta chains listed next were all sequenced from one sample in a study of T cell changes during pregnancy in multiple sclerosis. Sequenced by immunoSEQ multiplex PCR; TCRdb stores in-frame clones only, minus some. The data contain 35,000 to 45,000 clones, roughly 90% of them singletons. This specimen consisted of CD8+ T cells from peripheral blood mononuclear cells, obtained in the first trimester of pregnancy. The receptors stem from a female donor with multiple sclerosis, enrolled in a pregnancy study.

This sequence joins TRBV4-1 and TRBJ1-5; D may be TRBD1 (6 bases). Trimming stripped 0 bases from V and 0 bases from J, with 9 bases between. CDR1 and CDR2 from the germline V gene are MGHRA and YSYEKL. This CDR3 has 16 amino acids. CDR3 amino acids: CASSQEGANSNQPQHF. The CDR3, as DNA: TGCGCCAGCAGCCAAGAGGGGGCGAATAGCAATCAGCCCCAGCATTTT.

This clone showed up just once. V and J are TRBV29-1 and TRBJ2-1, with 9 bases aligning to TRBD2. Germline V CDR1 and CDR2: SQVTM, ANQGSEA. V dropped 0 bases and J dropped 8; count of bases not matched to a gene: 14. CDR3 length equals 17 residues. CDR3 sequence: CSVEDLGWQRGDDEQFF. CDR3 nucleotides: TGCAGCGTTGAAGATCTGGGCTGGCAGCGGGGGGACGATGAGCAGTTCTTC.

This clone showed up just a few times. The rearrangement uses TRBV5-1 and TRBJ1-1; unclear D gene. Trimming stripped 0 bases from V and 3 bases from J, with 18 bases between. The V gene's germline CDR1 is SGHRS and CDR2 YFSETQ. The CDR3 is 17 amino acids. The chain's CDR3 is CASSLDVDWRLYTEAFF. The CDR3 DNA reads as TGCGCCAGCAGCTTGGACGTAGACTGGCGTTTGTACACTGAAGCTTTCTTT.

The chain couples TRBV9 to TRBJ1-2; 7 nucleotides align to TRBD1. The V and J ends lost 5 bases and 2 bases, in that order; junction bases with no gene match: 3. Germline V lookup: CDR1 SGDLS, CDR2 YYNGEE. This CDR3 spans 13 amino acids. For the CDR3, the DNA is TGTGCCAGCAGTAAGGACAGGAACTATGGCTACACCTTC. It translates to CASSKDRNYGYTF.

The chain combines TRBV11-3 with TRBJ2-2; no clear D gene. Trimming took 7 bases from V and 7 from J, leaving 7 bases between them. The CDR3 length is 11 residues. The germline gives CDR1 SGHNT, CDR2 YENEEA. The CDR3 loop reads CASTRGGELFF. The CDR3 region has the DNA TGTGCCAGCACCCGCGGCGGGGAGCTGTTTTTT.

The chain has TRBV11-2 and TRBJ1-4; 10 nucleotides agree with TRBD1. This CDR3 is 14 amino acids long. The germline V gene has CDR1 SGHAT and CDR2 FQNNGV. The J segment lost 5 bases and the V segment lost 5 bases, leaving 2 bases of the junction unmatched. The CDR3 protein is CASSETGGNEKLFF. The CDR3 bases are TGTGCCAGCAGCGAGACAGGGGGCAATGAAAAACTGTTTTTT.

The chain employs TRBV7-8 and TRBJ1-5; D call uncertain. Germline V gene lookup returns CDR1 SGHVS and CDR2 FQNEAQ. CDR3 size: 18 residues. Between the trimmed V and J ends, which lost 0 bases and 7 bases, there was a span of 22 bases. The CDR3 bases are TGTGCCAGCAGCTTAGCGGGGATCTCGCTTCAAACGGGGCAGCCCCAGCATTTT. Encoded protein: CASSLAGISLQTGQPQHF.

The chain uses TRBV15 and TRBJ2-7; D unclear. Trimming took 0 bases from V and 3 from J, leaving 9 bases between them. The CDR3 consists of 14 residues. Germline CDR1 LNHNV, CDR2 YYDKDF (reference sequence). In nucleotides, the CDR3 is TGTGCCACCAGCAGAGATAGTGGAGACTACGAGCAGTACTTC. Its translation is CATSRDSGDYEQYF.

The V call is TRBV19, the J call TRBJ2-3; D is undetermined. V was trimmed by 1 base and J by 3 bases, leaving 11 bases between them. The CDR3 has 15 residues. Germline V gene lookup returns CDR1 LNHDA and CDR2 SQIVND (reference sequence). The CDR3 DNA follows: TGTGCCAGTAGTATAGTCTTACAACAGACAGATACGCAGTATTTT. This codes for CASSIVLQQTDTQYF.

V usage is TRBV5-5 and J usage is TRBJ1-5; D may be TRBD1 (6 bases). Germline CDR1 reads SGHKS; CDR2 reads YYEKEE (reference sequence). V was shortened by 0 bases and J by 0 bases, with 13 bases between the two germline ends. There are 17 residues in the CDR3. The CDR3 here is CASSLEGVLNSNQPQHF. The CDR3 region has the DNA TGTGCCAGCAGCTTGGAGGGGGTACTGAATAGCAATCAGCCCCAGCATTTT.

The genes are TRBV11-2 and TRBJ2-1, with TRBD2 identical over 12 bases. V trimming: 3 bases; J trimming: 7 bases; junction bases outside the gene matches: 4. Germline V CDR1 and CDR2: SGHAT, FQNNGV. The CDR3 runs to 15 residues. This chain's CDR3 is CASSFGLAGPNEQFF. CDR3 nucleotide sequence: TGTGCCAGCAGCTTTGGACTAGCGGGGCCGAATGAGCAGTTCTTC.

The V and J genes are TRBV9 and TRBJ2-7; D ambiguous. Trimming removed 4 bases at V and 3 bases at J, with 5 bases between. The CDR3 covers 11 residues. Germline values: CDR1 SGDLS, CDR2 YYNGEE. CDR3 protein: CASSSGYEQYF. CDR3 DNA: TGTGCCAGCAGCTCCGGCTACGAGCAGTACTTC.

There are many counts of this clone. The chain uses TRBV7-9 and TRBJ1-1; tentative D call: TRBD1 (5 bases). Germline V gene sequence: CDR1 SEHNR, CDR2 FQNEAQ (reference sequence). V was clipped by 1 base and J by 4 bases, with 19 bases between them. This CDR3 region has 17 residues. The CDR3 coding sequence is TGTGCCAGCAGCTTAGGGACTTTGGGGGGTCATGGCACTGAAGCTTTCTTT. It specifies CASSLGTLGGHGTEAFF.

V usage is TRBV9 and J usage is TRBJ1-1, with 7 bases that match TRBD1. V lost 0 bases and J lost 1; bases outside the gene matches: 6. The length of the CDR3 is 16 residues. Germline V gene data show CDR1 as SGDLS and CDR2 as YYNGEE. CDR3: CASSVGAGGSNTEAFF. The CDR3 bases are TGTGCCAGCAGCGTAGGCGCAGGGGGATCGAACACTGAAGCTTTCTTT.

V gene TRBV10-1 combines with J gene TRBJ2-7; weak D call: TRBD1 (6 bases). The germline gives CDR1 WNHNN, CDR2 SYGVQD (reference sequence). V dropped 2 bases and J dropped 4 bases, with 6 bases sitting between them. This CDR3 has 12 amino acids. The CDR3 bases are TGCGCCAGCAGTGAGACAGGGTACGAGCAGTACTTC. This codes for CASSETGYEQYF.

V usage is TRBV5-5 and J usage is TRBJ2-1, with TRBD1 matching over 8 bases. The germline V gene has CDR1 SGHKS and CDR2 YYEKEE (reference sequence). The CDR3 sequence is 14 residues long. J lost 7 bases, V lost 3 bases, and 6 bases had no gene match. This chain's CDR3 is CASSSDTGGNEQFF. CDR3 bases: TGTGCCAGCAGCTCGGATACAGGGGGGAATGAGCAGTTCTTC.

The V and J genes are TRBV7-6 and TRBJ2-3; 11 bases map to TRBD2. Trimming at V came to 1 base and at J to 2 bases, leaving 2 bases not matched to a gene. CDR1 and CDR2 (germline): SGHVS, FNYEAQ. This CDR3 has 16 amino acids. In nucleotides, the CDR3 is TGTGCCAGCAGCTTAGGACTAGCGGGGCCCACAGATACGCAGTATTTT. Its protein is CASSLGLAGPTDTQYF. Using reference TRBV7-6 and TRBJ2-3 for the parts outside the CDR3, the full variable domain is GAGVSQSPRYKVTKRGQDVALRCDPISGHVSLYWYRQALGQGPEFLTYFNYEAQQDKSGLPNDRFSAERPEGSISTLTIQRTEQRDSAMYRCASSLGLAGPTDTQYFGPGTRLTVL.

Concerning this clone itself: A read error may produce the germline difference seen at one junction end. V is TRBV27 and J is TRBJ1-5, with no clear D. Germline-derived CDR1 and CDR2 are MNHEY and SMNVEV (reference sequence). This CDR3 contains 10 residues. The CDR3 loop is CASTSKNITF. As DNA, the CDR3 is TGTGCCAGCACCTCAAAGAACATAACCTTT.

This chain connects TRBV4-1 to TRBJ2-7; TRBD2 might be the D (6 bases). CDR3 length equals 16 residues. The V gene's germline CDR1 is MGHRA and CDR2 YSYEKL. The V and J ends lost 4 bases and 4 bases respectively, with 20 bases between them. In nucleotides, the CDR3 is TGCGCCAGCAGCCCGCAGCCGGCTTCCGGGACTTACGAGCAGTACTTC. Translated, it gives CASSPQPASGTYEQYF.

The chain recombines TRBV27 with TRBJ1-1; 7 positions agree with TRBD1. The germline V gene has CDR1 MNHEY and CDR2 SMNVEV (reference sequence). V was pared by 6 bases and J by 5 bases, with 6 bases of the junction left unmatched. The CDR3 length is 13 residues. Here the CDR3 DNA reads TGTGCCAGCAGCCTCCCAGGGGGGACTGAAGCTTTCTTT. Translated: CASSLPGGTEAFF.

The V gene is TRBV15, the J gene TRBJ2-5; TRBD2 matches 12 bases. After removal of 1 base from V and 5 bases from J, the junction contained 2 bases not matched to a gene. Germline CDR1 reads LNHNV; CDR2 reads YYDKDF (reference sequence). The CDR3 is made up of 15 amino acids. Here the CDR3 reads CATSRASGGAETQYF. The DNA of the CDR3 is TGTGCCACCAGCAGAGCTAGCGGGGGGGCGGAGACCCAGTACTTC.

CDR3 bases: TGTGCCAGCAGCTCGGGACTAGCGGGGGACCAAGAGACCCAGTACTTC. It translates to CASSSGLAGDQETQYF. The V and J genes are TRBV13 and TRBJ2-5; the match to TRBD2 covers 14 bases. Germline loops: CDR1 PRHDT, CDR2 FYEKMQ (reference sequence). J was trimmed by 0 bases and V by 4 bases; bases with no gene match: 1. The length of the CDR3 is 16 residues.

The V and J genes are TRBV5-8 and TRBJ2-7; perhaps TRBD1 as D (6 bases). The germline V and J ends were trimmed by 7 bases and 5 bases, with 13 bases remaining between them. CDR1 and CDR2 from the germline V gene are SGHTS and YDEGEE. This CDR3 spans 12 amino acids. CDR3 protein: CASEGVLDEQYF. The CDR3 DNA is TGTGCCAGCGAGGGGGTTTTGGACGAGCAGTACTTC.

The gene calls are TRBV29-1 and TRBJ2-3, with TRBD2 identical over 9 bases. J was trimmed by 5 bases and V by 0 bases; bases with no gene match: 9. The CDR3 covers 16 residues. Germline V gives CDR1 SQVTM, CDR2 ANQGSEA. For the CDR3, the DNA is TGCAGCGTTGAAGACCGGCGGACTAGCGTTAGAGATACGCAGTATTTT. Encoded protein: CSVEDRRTSVRDTQYF.

The chain combines TRBV10-3 with TRBJ1-4; weak D call: TRBD1 (6 bases). The CDR3 consists of 14 residues. V was shortened by 4 bases and J by 7 bases, with 13 bases between the two germline ends. The germline CDR1 and CDR2 sequences are ENHRY and SYGVKD. CDR3 sequence reads: CAISAGQMSEKLFF. For the CDR3, the DNA is TGTGCCATCAGTGCGGGACAAATGAGTGAAAAACTGTTTTTT.

The rearrangement uses TRBV25-1 and TRBJ2-3; TRBD1 matches at 10 bases. Trimming took 3 bases from V and 2 from J; bases not matched to a gene: 2. CDR3 length: 15 amino acids. The germline V gene has CDR1 MGHDK and CDR2 SYGVNS. CDR3 bases: TGTGCCAGCAGTGAGGGGACAGGGGTCACAGATACGCAGTATTTT. Translated: CASSEGTGVTDTQYF.

The genes are TRBV2 and TRBJ1-6, with 8 bases matching TRBD1. The CDR3 has 19 residues. The trim removed 2 bases at V and 7 bases at J, leaving 16 bases unmatched. CDR1 is SNHLY and CDR2 is FYNNEI in the germline V gene. In DNA form, the CDR3 reads TGTGCCAGCAGTGAAACGCCGGGACAGGCAAAGGTTGGGAATTCACCCCTCCACTTT. Amino acids: CASSETPGQAKVGNSPLHF.

This chain joins TRBV18 and TRBJ1-1; tentatively, D is TRBD1 (5 bases). The CDR3 totals 12 residues. Germline CDR1 reads KGHSH; CDR2 reads LQKENI. With 6 bases removed from V and 7 bases from J, the gap between germline ends came to 12 bases. CDR3 bases: TGTGCCAGCTCCCCCTCCAGGGATGAAGCTTTCTTT. Protein: CASSPSRDEAFF.

The chain links TRBV21-1 to TRBJ1-3; TRBD1, the table's D call, lacks a check against the DNA. TRBV21-1 is marked as a pseudogene. This CDR3 is built from 17 residues. The DNA for the CDR3 is TGTGCCAGCAGCAAAGCAGGGGGCTGGAAGGTTGGAAACACCATATATTTT. Translation gives CASSKAGGWKVGNTIYF.

The V gene is TRBV14, the J gene TRBJ2-2; 9 bases are shared with TRBD1. The germline CDR1 and CDR2 sequences are SGHDN and FVKESK. V trimming: 2 bases; J trimming: 5 bases; junction bases outside the gene matches: 6. This CDR3 spans 16 amino acids. CDR3 loop: CASSQSWDRVTGELFF. CDR3 sequence (DNA): TGTGCCAGCAGCCAATCTTGGGACAGGGTGACCGGGGAGCTGTTTTTT.

The V gene is TRBV6-4, the J gene TRBJ2-3; D is ambiguous. This CDR3 contains 13 residues. The V end was cut by 4 bases, the J end by 6 bases, with 11 bases between. Germline assignment: CDR1 MRHNA and CDR2 SNTAGT. CDR3 in DNA: TGTGCCAGCAGTGTGACTGGCATGGATACGCAGTATTTT. The encoded protein is CASSVTGMDTQYF.